This TCR beta chain emerged from a study of blood T cell repertoires in COVID-19. The overall study: The United States, Italy and Spain were the sources of the acute and convalescent COVID-19 samples. Sources were T cells, B-cell-depleted T cells, or PBMCs; the material itself was cDNA or gDNA.

The trim removed 4 bases at V and 1 base at J, leaving 6 bases unmatched. CDR3 length: 16 residues. Looked up from germline, CDR1 is LGHDT and CDR2 is YNNKEL (reference sequence). Everyone who took part was about 18 to 89 years old, and they came from 20 to 25 US areas. Symptom resolution, clearance, or two negative PCRs marked the recovered donors of Cohort 3. Assay used: immunoSEQ multiplex PCR; TCRdb lists only in-frame clones, some missing. This sample yields 150,000 to 200,000 clones, of which under 90% are seen a single time; 15% to 20% belongs to the top ten. This TCR was sampled from a man in his 60s who had recovered from COVID-19. Sequencing was performed on PBMCs or T cells enriched from blood (not recorded which). This rearrangement joins TRBV3-1 (or the pseudogene TRBV3-2) to TRBJ2-3; 9 positions agree with TRBD1. CDR3 in amino acids: CASSLHRGPGTDTQYF. DNA of the CDR3: TGTGCCAGCAGCCTTCACAGGGGGCCCGGCACAGATACGCAGTATTTT.